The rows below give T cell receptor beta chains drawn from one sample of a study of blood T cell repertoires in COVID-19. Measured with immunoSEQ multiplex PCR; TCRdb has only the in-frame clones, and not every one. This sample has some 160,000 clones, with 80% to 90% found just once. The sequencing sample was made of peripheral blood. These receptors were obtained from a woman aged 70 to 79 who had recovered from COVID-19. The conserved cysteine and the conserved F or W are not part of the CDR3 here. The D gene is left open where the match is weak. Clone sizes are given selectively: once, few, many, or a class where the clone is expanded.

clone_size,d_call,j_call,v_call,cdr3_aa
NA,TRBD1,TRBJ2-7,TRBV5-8,ASSPPGTGRYEQY
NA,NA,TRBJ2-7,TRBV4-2,ASSQDRGEGEDSYEQY
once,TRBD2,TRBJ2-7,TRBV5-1,ASSFGGLAGASHEQY
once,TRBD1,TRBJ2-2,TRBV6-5,ASSFSQGAVGELF
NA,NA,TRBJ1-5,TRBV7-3,ASSLFGGDNQPQH
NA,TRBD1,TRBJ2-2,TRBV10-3,AISGPHRQGVGELF
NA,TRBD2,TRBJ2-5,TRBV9,ASSTGLAGAETQY
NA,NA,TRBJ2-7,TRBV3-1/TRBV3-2,ASSAGLPSSYEQY
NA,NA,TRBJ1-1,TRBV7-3,ASSPLGRTEAF
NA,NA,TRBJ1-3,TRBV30,AWLWGAGNTIY
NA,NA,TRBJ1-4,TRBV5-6,ASTPGATNEKLF
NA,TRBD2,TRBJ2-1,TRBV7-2,ASSTEREGEQF
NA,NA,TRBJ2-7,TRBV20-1,SARQTYEQY